This record looks at one T cell receptor (beta chain) sequence and its context. Looked up from germline, CDR1 is LGHDT and CDR2 is YNNKEL (reference sequence). J was trimmed by 15 bases and V by 4 bases; bases with no gene match: 7. CDR3 length: 14 amino acids. This sample is drawn from a study of blood T cell repertoires in COVID-19. Study-wide context: Acute and convalescent COVID-19 samples came from the United States, Italy and Spain. The analysed material was cDNA or gDNA that came from T cells, B-cell-depleted T cells, or PBMCs.

The authors' processing: Reference gene primer amplification gave nucleated cell count estimates. Profiling relied on immunoSEQ multiplex PCR, and the TCRdb table lists in-frame clones only, not all of them. That table is the source of V, J and clone size, and D and trimming were worked out from the DNA. Among 85,000 to 110,000 clones listed, about 85% were seen once. This receptor was identified in a man aged 50 to 59 in a cohort sampled during active COVID-19. The sample comprised peripheral blood. The rearrangement links TRBV3-1 (or the pseudogene TRBV3-2) to TRBJ1-6; 12 bases match TRBD1. The DNA of the CDR3 is TGTGCCAGCAGCCCCGGGACAGGGGGCGTCGACCTCCACTTT. Protein sequence: CASSPGTGGVDLHF.